These 9 T cell receptor beta chains share one sample of origin, sequenced in a study of cytomegalovirus exposure and HLA in healthy donors (TCRdb year 2017). The library was produced with the immunoSEQ multiplex PCR assay. The multiplex PCR relied on a mix of 60 forward primers for TCR Vbeta segments and 13 reverse primers for TCR Jbeta segments. What TCRdb holds here is the immuneACCESS table cut down to in-frame rearrangements. Part of the clones is not present; checked against another copy, under half of the missing clones reflect an unresolved V gene, and the others are unexplained. The sample contains 70,000 to 100,000 clones, 60% to 80% of them found a single time. Together, the top ten hold roughly 25% of the sample. The sequencing sample was made of PBMCs. Receptors were obtained from a woman in her fifties or sixties in good health and CMV-seropositive.

The genes are TRBV9 and TRBJ1-5, with D possibly being TRBD1 (5 bases). The CDR3 totals 16 residues. Germline loops: CDR1 SGDLS, CDR2 YYNGEE. V gave up 4 bases and J gave up 0 bases, with 14 bases separating them. The CDR3 sequence: CASSSGGPNSNQPQHF. The CDR3 bases are TGTGCCAGCAGCTCCGGGGGTCCCAATAGCAATCAGCCCCAGCATTTT.

This clone was recorded only once. The gene calls are TRBV19 and TRBJ1-4, with 7 bases fitting TRBD1. This CDR3 has 17 amino acids. Per germline, CDR1 LNHDA and CDR2 SQIVND (reference sequence). The ends lost 3 bases at V and 2 bases at J; junction bases unmatched: 9. CDR3 DNA: TGTGCCAGTAGTATCTCCCGCCGACAGGGCACTAATGAAAAACTGTTTTTT. This encodes CASSISRRQGTNEKLFF. The full variable domain, in which reference TRBV19 and TRBJ1-4 provide the parts outside the CDR3, is DGGITQSPKYLFRKEGQNVTLSCEQNLNHDAMYWYRQDPGQGLRLIYYSQIVNDFQKGDIAEGYSVSREKKESFPLTVTSAQKNPTAFYLCASSISRRQGTNEKLFFGSGTQLSVL.

The J gene is TRBJ2-1, the V gene TRBV6-5; tentatively, D is TRBD2 (5 bases). V shed 7 bases and J shed 2 bases, with 12 bases lying between them. The length of the CDR3 is 14 residues. CDR1 MNHEY and CDR2 SVGAGI come from the germline V gene. The CDR3 protein is CASISLGAYNEQFF. In nucleotides, the CDR3 is TGTGCCAGCATCTCTCTCGGGGCCTACAATGAGCAGTTCTTC.

The chain employs TRBV29-1 and TRBJ2-1; 16 bases fit TRBD2. Germline loops: CDR1 SQVTM, CDR2 ANQGSEA. J lost 10 bases, V lost 3 bases, and 6 bases had no gene match. This CDR3 has 15 residues. The CDR3 DNA reads as TGCAGCGTTGAGGGGACTAGCGGGAGGGCAGGGGAGCAGTTCTTC. This sequence encodes CSVEGTSGRAGEQFF.

The chain employs TRBV7-9 and TRBJ2-7; D not certain. The CDR3 runs 13 residues. Germline lookup yields CDR1 SEHNR and CDR2 FQNEAQ (reference sequence). The V end lost 5 bases, the J end lost 4 bases, and 12 bases lay between the germline ends. The CDR3 here is CASSGRRVYEQYF. The CDR3 nucleotides are TGTGCCAGCAGCGGAAGACGGGTTTACGAGCAGTACTTC.

CDR3 in amino acids: CASRGKVNEQFF. The CDR3 DNA sequence: TGTGCCAGCAGGGGCAAGGTCAATGAGCAGTTCTTC. The genes are TRBV27 and TRBJ2-1; D not resolved. V was cut by 6 bases and J by 6 bases, with 9 bases left in between. CDR3 length: 12 amino acids. CDR1 and CDR2 from the germline V gene are MNHEY and SMNVEV (reference sequence).

Note on this clone: At one of its ends the junction is not consistent with the germline gene, which may arise from a read error. The chain combines TRBV4-2 with TRBJ2-1, with D possibly TRBD2 on 5 matching bases. This CDR3 is 13 amino acids long. Germline CDR1 LGHNA, CDR2 YNFKEQ. CDR3 sequence reads: CASSQQTRDEQLF. The CDR3 nucleotides are TGTGCCAGCAGCCAACAAACTAGGGATGAGCAGCTCTTC.

This clone was detected only a few times. This sequence joins TRBV4-1 and TRBJ1-2; D uncertain. With 4 bases removed from V and 0 bases from J, the gap between germline ends came to 18 bases. The CDR3 totals 17 residues. Germline V gene lookup returns CDR1 MGHRA and CDR2 YSYEKL. The CDR3 nucleotides are TGCGCCAGCAGCCCCCTTTGGACTAATCGGACTAACTATGGCTACACCTTC. Encoded protein: CASSPLWTNRTNYGYTF.

The CDR3: CASSPRGWSGANVLTF. The CDR3 DNA is TGTGCCAGCTCACCCCGGGGGTGGTCTGGGGCCAACGTCCTGACTTTC. The chain links TRBV18 to TRBJ2-6; perhaps TRBD2 as D (6 bases). This CDR3 is 16 amino acids long. CDR1 and CDR2 (germline): KGHSH, LQKENI. Trimming removed 3 bases from V and 1 base from J, with 10 bases in between.